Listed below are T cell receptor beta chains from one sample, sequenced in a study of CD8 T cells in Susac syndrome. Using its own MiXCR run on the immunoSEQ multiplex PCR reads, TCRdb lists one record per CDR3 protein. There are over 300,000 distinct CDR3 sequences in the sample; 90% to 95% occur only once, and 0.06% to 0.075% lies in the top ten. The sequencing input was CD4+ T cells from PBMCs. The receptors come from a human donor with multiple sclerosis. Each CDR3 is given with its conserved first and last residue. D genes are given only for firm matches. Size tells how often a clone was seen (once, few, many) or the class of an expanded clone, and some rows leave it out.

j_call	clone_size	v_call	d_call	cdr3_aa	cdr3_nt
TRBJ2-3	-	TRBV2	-	CASRLDYTDTQYF	TGTGCCAGCCGCCTTGACTACACAGATACGCAGTATTTT
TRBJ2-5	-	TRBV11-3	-	CASSLGRRQWETQYF	TGTGCCAGCAGCTTAGGTCGCAGGCAGTGGGAGACCCAGTACTTC
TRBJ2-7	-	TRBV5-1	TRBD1	CASSLAGTGGAREQYF	TGCGCCAGCAGCTTGGCCGGGACAGGGGGTGCGAGGGAGCAGTACTTC
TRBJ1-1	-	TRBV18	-	CASSQGTLTEAFF	TGTGCCAGCTCTCAGGGGACCCTGACTGAAGCTTTCTTT
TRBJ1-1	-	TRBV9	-	CASSERAGSVAFF	TGTGCCAGCAGCGAGAGGGCCGGGTCGGTAGCTTTCTTT
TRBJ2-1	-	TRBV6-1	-	CASSKWDNKREQFF	TGTGCCAGCAGTAAGTGGGACAATAAGAGGGAGCAGTTCTTC
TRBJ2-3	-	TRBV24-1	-	CATSDPQGWGTDTQYF	TGTGCCACCAGTGACCCACAGGGCTGGGGCACAGATACGCAGTATTTT
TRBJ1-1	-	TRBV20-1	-	CSASFEGGGATEAFF	TGCAGTGCTTCTTTTGAGGGCGGAGGGGCCACTGAAGCTTTCTTT
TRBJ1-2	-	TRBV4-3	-	CASSQVAGSGYTF	TGCGCCAGCAGCCAAGTGGCGGGGTCTGGCTACACCTTC
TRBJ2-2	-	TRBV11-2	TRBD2	CASHPLAGGLGELFF	TGTGCCAGCCATCCACTAGCGGGAGGTTTGGGGGAGCTGTTTTTT
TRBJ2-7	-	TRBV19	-	CASSIAPGDYEQYF	TGTGCCAGTAGTATAGCCCCGGGGGACTACGAGCAGTACTTC
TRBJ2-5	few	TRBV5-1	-	CASSLGYQETQYF	TGCGCCAGCAGCTTGGGGTACCAAGAGACCCAGTACTTC
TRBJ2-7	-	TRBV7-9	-	CASSFGQGFAEQYF	TGTGCCAGCAGCTTTGGGCAGGGGTTTGCCGAGCAGTACTTC
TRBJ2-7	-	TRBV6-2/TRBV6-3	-	CATKESSYEQYF	TGTGCCACCAAGGAGTCCTCCTACGAGCAGTACTTC
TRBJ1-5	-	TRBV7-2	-	CASSFPGDQPQHF	TGTGCCAGCAGCTTCCCAGGGGACCAGCCCCAGCATTTT
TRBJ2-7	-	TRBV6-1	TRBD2	CASTMTAGFYEQYF	TGTGCCAGCACAATGACAGCGGGGTTCTACGAGCAGTACTTC
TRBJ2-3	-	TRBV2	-	CASRREDTQYF	TGTGCCAGCCGTCGAGAGGATACGCAGTATTTT
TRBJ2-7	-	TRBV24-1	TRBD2	CATSSSGGGSYEQYF	TGTGCCACCAGTTCGTCCGGCGGGGGCTCCTACGAGCAGTACTTC
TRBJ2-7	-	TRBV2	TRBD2	CASGQGLATHEQYF	TGTGCCAGCGGGCAGGGACTAGCGACCCACGAGCAGTACTTC
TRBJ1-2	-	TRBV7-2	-	CASSLWGSGDGGYTF	TGTGCCAGCAGCTTATGGGGATCGGGGGATGGCGGCTACACCTTC
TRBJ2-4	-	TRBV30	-	CAWSVWGAKNIQYF	TGTGCCTGGAGTGTCTGGGGAGCCAAAAACATTCAGTACTTC
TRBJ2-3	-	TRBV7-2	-	CASKPRGVTDTQYF	TGTGCCAGCAAACCTCGCGGGGTCACAGATACGCAGTATTTT
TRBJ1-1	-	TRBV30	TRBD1	CAGDRAMTEAFF	TGTGCCGGGGACAGGGCGATGACTGAAGCTTTCTTT
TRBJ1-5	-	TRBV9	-	CASSVSPSQPQHF	TGTGCCAGCAGCGTATCCCCCTCGCAGCCCCAGCATTTT
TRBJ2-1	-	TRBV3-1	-	CASSQGPGTNEQFF	TGTGCCAGCAGCCAAGGGCCGGGAACCAATGAGCAGTTCTTC
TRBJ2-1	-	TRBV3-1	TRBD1	CASSPEGQGVYNEQFF	TGTGCCAGCAGCCCTGAGGGACAGGGAGTCTACAATGAGCAGTTCTTC
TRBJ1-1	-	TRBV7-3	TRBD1	CASSLNRGSAEAFF	TGTGCCAGCAGCTTAAACAGGGGAAGCGCTGAAGCTTTCTTT
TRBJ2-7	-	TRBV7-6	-	CASSLAQGRSEQYF	TGTGCCAGCAGCTTAGCACAGGGTAGAAGCGAGCAGTACTTC
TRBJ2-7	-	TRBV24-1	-	CANKGPTYEQYF	TGTGCCAATAAGGGACCAACCTACGAGCAGTACTTC
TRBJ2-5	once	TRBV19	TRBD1	CASSSRQGRGETQYF	TGTGCCAGTAGCAGCCGACAGGGGCGAGGAGAGACCCAGTACTTC
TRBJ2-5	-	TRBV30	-	CAWKSSPETQYF	TGTGCCTGGAAGTCGTCTCCCGAGACCCAGTACTTC
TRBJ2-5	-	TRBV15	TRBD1	CATSRDDRDGETQYF	TGTGCCACCAGCAGAGACGACAGGGATGGAGAGACCCAGTACTTC
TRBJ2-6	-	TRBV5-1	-	CASSSDSAYSGANVLTF	TGCGCCAGCAGCTCAGACTCAGCGTACTCTGGGGCCAACGTCCTGACTTTC
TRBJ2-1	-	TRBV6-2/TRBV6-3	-	CASSYGAAVSSYNEQFF	TGTGCCAGCAGCTACGGGGCGGCCGTCAGCTCCTACAATGAGCAGTTCTTC
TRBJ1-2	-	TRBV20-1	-	CSAKVRSYGYTF	TGCAGTGCTAAAGTCAGGTCGTATGGCTACACCTTC
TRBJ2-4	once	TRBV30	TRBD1	CAWSVAGGGVQYF	TGTGCCTGGAGTGTGGCAGGGGGCGGTGTTCAGTACTTC
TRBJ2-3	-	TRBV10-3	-	CAIRESRTDRLGPTDTQYF	TGTGCCATCAGGGAAAGCCGGACAGACAGGCTGGGACCCACAGATACGCAGTATTTT
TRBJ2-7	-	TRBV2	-	CAINPKGLDEQYF	TGTGCCATCAACCCGAAAGGCTTGGACGAGCAGTACTTC
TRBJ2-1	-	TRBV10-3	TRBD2	CAISATSGGLGQFF	TGTGCCATCAGTGCGACTAGCGGGGGGTTAGGGCAGTTCTTC
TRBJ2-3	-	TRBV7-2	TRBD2	CASSPGLDGRTDTQYF	TGTGCCAGCAGCCCCGGACTAGATGGGCGCACAGATACGCAGTATTTT
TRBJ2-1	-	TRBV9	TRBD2	CASSRLTSGPYNEQFF	TGTGCCAGCAGCCGCCTGACTAGCGGGCCCTACAATGAGCAGTTCTTC